A selection of T cell receptor beta chains follows, all from one sample in a study of technical replicates of blood from a few donors. Method: immunoSEQ multiplex PCR; TCRdb's copy keeps in-frame clones and lacks some. The repertoire holds roughly 40,000 clones, with around 96% as singletons. Sequences were obtained from T cells isolated from PBMCs. The origin of the receptors is a human donor in good health. The CDR3 runs from the conserved cysteine through the conserved F or W. D genes are given only for firm matches. Clone size is not always given. Where it is, it says once, few, many or a class for expanded clones.

v_call: TRBV6-5
j_call: TRBJ1-2
clone_size: .
d_call: TRBD1
cdr3_nt: TGTGCCAGCAGTTACGGTCAGGGGGTACAGGGCTACACCTTC
cdr3_aa: CASSYGQGVQGYTF

v_call: TRBV5-4
j_call: TRBJ2-5
clone_size: .
d_call: .
cdr3_nt: TGTGCCAGCAGCTGGGGAGATCAAGAGACCCAGTACTTC
cdr3_aa: CASSWGDQETQYF

v_call: TRBV15
j_call: TRBJ1-3
clone_size: once
d_call: .
cdr3_nt: TGTGCCACCAGCAGAGACAGGGACATCTCTGGAAACACCATATATTTT
cdr3_aa: CATSRDRDISGNTIYF

v_call: TRBV4-1
j_call: TRBJ2-7
clone_size: .
d_call: .
cdr3_nt: TGCGCCAGCAGCCAAGATTTTCGGGATCCTGCCTACGAGCAGTACTTC
cdr3_aa: CASSQDFRDPAYEQYF

v_call: TRBV27
j_call: TRBJ2-2
clone_size: .
d_call: .
cdr3_nt: TGTGCCAGCAGTTTTGTTGGGGCCAACACCGGGGAGCTGTTTTTT
cdr3_aa: CASSFVGANTGELFF

v_call: TRBV27
j_call: TRBJ1-4
clone_size: .
d_call: TRBD1
cdr3_nt: TGTGCCAGCAGCCTTTCCGGACAGGGTTATGAAAAACTGTTTTTT
cdr3_aa: CASSLSGQGYEKLFF

v_call: TRBV11-2
j_call: TRBJ2-1
clone_size: .
d_call: TRBD2
cdr3_nt: TGTGCCAGCAGCTTAGATAGCGGGAGATACAATGAGCAGTTCTTC
cdr3_aa: CASSLDSGRYNEQFF

v_call: TRBV27
j_call: TRBJ1-4
clone_size: .
d_call: TRBD1
cdr3_nt: TGTGCCAGCACCAAGTCCCGGGACAGGGGACCTAATGAAAAACTGTTTTTT
cdr3_aa: CASTKSRDRGPNEKLFF

v_call: TRBV9
j_call: TRBJ1-4
clone_size: .
d_call: TRBD1
cdr3_nt: TGTGCCAGCAGCGGATCCGGACAGGGCTATGAAAAACTGTTTTTT
cdr3_aa: CASSGSGQGYEKLFF

v_call: TRBV21-1
j_call: TRBJ2-1
clone_size: .
d_call: .
cdr3_nt: TGTGCCAGCAGCAAAGAGGACTTGAGCTCCTACAATGAGCAGTTCTTC
cdr3_aa: CASSKEDLSSYNEQFF

v_call: TRBV11-2
j_call: TRBJ1-5
clone_size: .
d_call: .
cdr3_nt: TGTGCCAGCAGCTTAGTAGCCGGACAGTTTAGCAATCAGCCCCAGCATTTT
cdr3_aa: CASSLVAGQFSNQPQHF

v_call: TRBV7-3
j_call: TRBJ2-7
clone_size: once
d_call: .
cdr3_nt: TGTGCCAGCAGCTTAGACGGGACTTCCACCTACGAGCAGTACTTC
cdr3_aa: CASSLDGTSTYEQYF

v_call: TRBV6-5
j_call: TRBJ2-5
clone_size: .
d_call: .
cdr3_nt: TGTGCCAGCAGGAACCAGTGGCCAGAGACCCAGTACTTC
cdr3_aa: CASRNQWPETQYF

v_call: TRBV2
j_call: TRBJ2-1
clone_size: .
d_call: .
cdr3_nt: TGTGCCAGCAGTTTGGGCCCTTACAATGAGCAGTTCTTC
cdr3_aa: CASSLGPYNEQFF

v_call: TRBV9
j_call: TRBJ2-2
clone_size: few
d_call: TRBD2
cdr3_nt: TGTGCCAGCAGCGGAGGGGCTAGCGGGAACACCGGGGAGCTGTTTTTT
cdr3_aa: CASSGGASGNTGELFF

v_call: TRBV4-3
j_call: TRBJ2-3
clone_size: once
d_call: TRBD2
cdr3_nt: TGCGCCAGCAGCCAAGATGTGGGGCTAGCGGGAGGAAACGAGTATTTT
cdr3_aa: CASSQDVGLAGGNEYF

v_call: TRBV5-4
j_call: TRBJ2-5
clone_size: .
d_call: .
cdr3_nt: TGTGCCAGCAGCTTGAGCCCTGTGGAGACCCAGTACTTC
cdr3_aa: CASSLSPVETQYF